This T cell receptor (beta chain) emerged from a study of shared clonotypes between healthy human individuals. Clones were read by immunoSEQ multiplex PCR, and TCRdb kept only the in-frame ones, dropping some. The sample records around 240,000 clones, 65% being singletons. This CDR3 is built from 15 residues. Germline CDR1 is SGHNT and CDR2 is YYREEE (reference sequence). Trimming shortened V by 0 bases and J by 2 bases, and 10 bases separated the two germline ends. This clonotype was sampled from a man aged 25 to 40 in good health. The rearrangement joins TRBV5-4 to TRBJ2-3; D perhaps matches TRBD1 (5 bases). The sample comprised memory CD4+ T cells sorted from blood. The subset: CD45RA-negative fraction. CDR3 sequence reads: CASSLAQGNTDTQYF. Here the CDR3 DNA reads TGTGCCAGCAGCTTGGCTCAGGGCAACACAGATACGCAGTATTTT.